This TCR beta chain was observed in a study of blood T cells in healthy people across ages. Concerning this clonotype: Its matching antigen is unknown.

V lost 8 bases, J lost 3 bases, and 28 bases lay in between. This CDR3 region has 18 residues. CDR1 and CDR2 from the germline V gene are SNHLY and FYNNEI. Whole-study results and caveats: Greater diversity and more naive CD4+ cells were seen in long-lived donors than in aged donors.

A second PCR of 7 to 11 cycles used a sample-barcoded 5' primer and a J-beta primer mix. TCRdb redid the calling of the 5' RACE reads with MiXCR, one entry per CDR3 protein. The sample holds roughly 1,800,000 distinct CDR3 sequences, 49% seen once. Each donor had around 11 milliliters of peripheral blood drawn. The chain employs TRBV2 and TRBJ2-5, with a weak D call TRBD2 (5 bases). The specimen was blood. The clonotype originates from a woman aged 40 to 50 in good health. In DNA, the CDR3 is TGTGCCAGCTCGAGGGCGCAGTGGCTGGGGTCCTCGAAAGAGACCCAGTACTTC. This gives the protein CASSRAQWLGSSKETQYF.